These 6 T cell receptor beta chains originate from one sample sequenced in a study of T cells in localized non-small cell lung cancer. Sequencing used immunoSEQ multiplex PCR; TCRdb keeps in-frame clones, though not all of them. The data hold tens of thousands of clones, with approximately 90% observed a single time. This material consisted of peripheral blood, taken before any cancer treatment. The receptor set was obtained from a woman between 40 and 69 years old with stage I squamous cell lung carcinoma.

This clone came up once. The J gene is TRBJ1-1, the V gene TRBV29-1, with a weak D call TRBD1 (5 bases). CDR1 is SQVTM and CDR2 is ANQGSEA in the germline V gene. This CDR3 has 15 amino acids. The V end lost 6 bases, the J end lost 4 bases, and 21 bases lay between the germline ends. The CDR3 spells CSVTKGTGRSTEAFF. CDR3 bases: TGCAGCGTAACGAAAGGGACCGGGAGGAGCACTGAAGCTTTCTTT.

This clone was detected only a few times. This chain joins TRBV29-1 and TRBJ1-5, with D perhaps TRBD1 (5 bases). Trimming took 4 bases from V and 0 from J, leaving 10 bases between them. CDR1 is SQVTM and CDR2 is ANQGSEA in the germline V gene. This CDR3 spans 14 amino acids. The CDR3 is CSVGSGTSNQPQHF. DNA for the CDR3: TGCAGCGTTGGATCTGGGACTAGCAATCAGCCCCAGCATTTT. Using reference TRBV29-1 and TRBJ1-5 for the parts outside the CDR3, the full variable domain is SAVISQKPSRDICQRGTSLTIQCQVDSQVTMMFWYRQQPGQSLTLIATANQGSEATYESGFVIDKFPISRPNLTFSTLTVSNMSPEDSSIYLCSVGSGTSNQPQHFGDGTRLSIL.

This chain uses TRBV30 with TRBJ1-4; D unresolved. The germline V and J ends were trimmed by 1 base and 4 bases, with 7 bases remaining between them. The length of the CDR3 is 13 residues. Germline V gene data show CDR1 as GTSNPN and CDR2 as SVGIG (reference sequence). CDR3: CAWSDSLNEKLFF. The CDR3 DNA sequence: TGTGCCTGGAGTGACAGCCTTAATGAAAAACTGTTTTTT. Filled out from reference TRBV30 and TRBJ1-4, the complete variable domain reads SQTIHQWPATLVQPVGSPLSLECTVEGTSNPNLYWYRQAAGRGLQLLFYSVGIGQISSEVPQNLSASRPQDRQFILSSKKLLLSDSGFYLCAWSDSLNEKLFFGSGTQLSVL.

CDR3 nucleotides: TGTGCCAGCAGCTTAACCCAACGGAATGAGCAGTTCTTC. It codes for CASSLTQRNEQFF. The V call is TRBV7-3, the J call TRBJ2-1; D is unclear. The CDR3 length is 13 residues. Trimming left V 0 bases short and J 7 bases short, with 7 bases between. CDR1 is SGHTA, CDR2 FQGTGA, per germline.

DNA of the CDR3: TGCGCCAGCAGCCAAGATGGTCAGGGGTGGACTGAAGCTTTCTTT. Its translation: CASSQDGQGWTEAFF. The rearrangement uses TRBV4-1 and TRBJ1-1, with D perhaps matching TRBD1 (6 bases). The CDR3 is 15 amino acids. Looked up from germline, CDR1 is MGHRA and CDR2 is YSYEKL. V gave up 0 bases and J gave up 5 bases, with 13 bases separating them.

This clone has only one observation. This rearrangement joins TRBV20-1 to TRBJ2-7; D not certain. The CDR3 length is 10 residues. CDR1 is DFQATT and CDR2 is SNEGSKA in the germline V gene (reference sequence). V was shortened by 5 bases and J by 4 bases, with 6 bases between the two germline ends. CDR3 amino acids: CSAFYYEQYF. The CDR3 DNA reads TGCAGTGCTTTTTATTACGAGCAGTACTTC.